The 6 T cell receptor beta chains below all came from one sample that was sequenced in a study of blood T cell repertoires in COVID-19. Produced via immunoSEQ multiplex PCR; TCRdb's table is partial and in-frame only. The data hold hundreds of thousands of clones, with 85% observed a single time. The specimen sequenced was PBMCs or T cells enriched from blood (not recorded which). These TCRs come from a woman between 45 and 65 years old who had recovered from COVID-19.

As DNA, the CDR3 is TGTGCCAGCAGTTTACCCGGGACAGGGGTTTTTGGCTACACCTTC. It is translated as CASSLPGTGVFGYTF. The chain combines TRBV28 with TRBJ1-2; TRBD1 aligns across 10 bases. V shed 2 bases and J 7 bases; nucleotides not matched to a gene: 7. The germline V gene has CDR1 MDHEN and CDR2 SYDVKM. The CDR3 runs to 15 residues.

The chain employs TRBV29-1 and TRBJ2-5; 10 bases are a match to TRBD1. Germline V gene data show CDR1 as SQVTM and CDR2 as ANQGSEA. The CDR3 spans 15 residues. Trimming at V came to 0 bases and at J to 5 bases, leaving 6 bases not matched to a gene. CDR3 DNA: TGCAGCGTTGAAGAGCCGACAGGGGGCAAGGAGACCCAGTACTTC. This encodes CSVEEPTGGKETQYF.

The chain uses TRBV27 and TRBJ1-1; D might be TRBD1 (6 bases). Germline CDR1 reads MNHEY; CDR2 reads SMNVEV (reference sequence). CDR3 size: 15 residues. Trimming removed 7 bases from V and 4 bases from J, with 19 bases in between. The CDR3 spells CASIPRGGDTTEAFF. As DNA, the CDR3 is TGTGCCAGCATCCCACGAGGGGGGGATACCACTGAAGCTTTCTTT.

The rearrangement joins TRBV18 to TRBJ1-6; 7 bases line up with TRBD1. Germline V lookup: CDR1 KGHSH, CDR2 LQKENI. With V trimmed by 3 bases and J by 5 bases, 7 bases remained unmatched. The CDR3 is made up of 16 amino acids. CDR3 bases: TGTGCCAGCTCACCGAATTCCGGGACAGATAATTCACCCCTCCACTTT. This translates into CASSPNSGTDNSPLHF.

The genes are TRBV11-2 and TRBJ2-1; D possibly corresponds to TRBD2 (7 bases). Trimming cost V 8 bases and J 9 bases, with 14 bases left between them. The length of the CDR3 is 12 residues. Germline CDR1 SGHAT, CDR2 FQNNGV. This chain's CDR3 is CASLGGAFEQFF. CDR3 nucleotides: TGTGCCAGCCTGGGGGGGGCCTTTGAGCAGTTCTTC.

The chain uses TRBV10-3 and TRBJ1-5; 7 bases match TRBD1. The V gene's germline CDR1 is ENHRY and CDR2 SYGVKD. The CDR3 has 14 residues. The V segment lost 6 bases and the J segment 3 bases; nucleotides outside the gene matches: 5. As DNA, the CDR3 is TGTGCCATCAGCAAAGACAGGGACAATCAGCCCCAGCATTTT. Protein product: CAISKDRDNQPQHF.